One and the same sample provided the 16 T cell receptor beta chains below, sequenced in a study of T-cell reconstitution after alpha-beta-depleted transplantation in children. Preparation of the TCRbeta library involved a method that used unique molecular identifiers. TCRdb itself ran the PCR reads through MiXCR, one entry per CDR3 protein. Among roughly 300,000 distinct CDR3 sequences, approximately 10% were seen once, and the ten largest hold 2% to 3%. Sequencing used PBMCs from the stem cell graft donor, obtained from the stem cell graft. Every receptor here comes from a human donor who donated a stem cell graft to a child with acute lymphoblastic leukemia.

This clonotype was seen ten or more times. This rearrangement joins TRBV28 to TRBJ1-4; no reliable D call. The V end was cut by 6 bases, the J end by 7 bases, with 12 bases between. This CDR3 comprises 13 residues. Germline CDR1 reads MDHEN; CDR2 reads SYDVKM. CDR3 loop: CASSRSGGEKLFF. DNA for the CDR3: TGTGCCAGCAGCCGGAGCGGAGGTGAAAAACTGTTTTTT.

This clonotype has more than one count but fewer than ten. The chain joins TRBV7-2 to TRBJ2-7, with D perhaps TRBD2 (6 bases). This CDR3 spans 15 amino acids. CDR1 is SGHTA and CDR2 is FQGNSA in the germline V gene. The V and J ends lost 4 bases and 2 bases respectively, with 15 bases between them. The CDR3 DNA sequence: TGTGCCAGCAGCTCCAATAGCGGCCCCGCCTACGAGCAGTACTTC. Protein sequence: CASSSNSGPAYEQYF. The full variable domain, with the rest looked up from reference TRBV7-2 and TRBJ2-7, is GAGVSQSPSNKVTEKGKDVELRCDPISGHTALYWYRQSLGQGLEFLIYFQGNSAPDKSGLPSDRFSAERTGGSVSTLTIQRTQQEDSAVYLCASSSNSGPAYEQYFGPGTRLTVT.

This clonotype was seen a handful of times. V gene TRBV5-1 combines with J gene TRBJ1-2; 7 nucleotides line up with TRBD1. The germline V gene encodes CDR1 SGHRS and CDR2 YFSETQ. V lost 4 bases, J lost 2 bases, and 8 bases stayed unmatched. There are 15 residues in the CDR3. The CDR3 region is CASSPEQGQNYGYTF. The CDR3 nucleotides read TGCGCCAGCAGCCCGGAACAGGGACAGAACTATGGCTACACCTTC.

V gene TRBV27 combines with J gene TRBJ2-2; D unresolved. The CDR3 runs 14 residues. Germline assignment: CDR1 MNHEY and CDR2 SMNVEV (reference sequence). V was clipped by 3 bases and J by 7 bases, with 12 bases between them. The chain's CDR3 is CASSFTELVGELFF. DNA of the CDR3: TGTGCCAGCAGTTTCACGGAGCTGGTCGGGGAGCTGTTTTTT.

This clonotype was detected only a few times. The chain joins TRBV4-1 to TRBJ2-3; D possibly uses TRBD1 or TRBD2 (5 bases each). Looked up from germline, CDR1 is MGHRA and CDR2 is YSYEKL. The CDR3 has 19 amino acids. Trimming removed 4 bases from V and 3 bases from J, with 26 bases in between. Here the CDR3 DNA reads TGCGCCAGCAGCCGACGTAGGAATCGGGGCAGCAACCTAACAGATACGCAGTATTTT. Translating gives CASSRRRNRGSNLTDTQYF.

This CDR3 reads CASSLTQGPYRELFF. CDR3 nucleotide sequence: TGCGCCAGCAGCTTGACACAGGGCCCATACCGGGAGCTGTTTTTT. This chain connects TRBV5-1 to TRBJ2-2; tentative D call: TRBD1 (6 bases). V was pared by 1 base and J by 9 bases, with 16 bases between. The CDR3 consists of 15 residues. Germline V gene sequence: CDR1 SGHRS, CDR2 YFSETQ.

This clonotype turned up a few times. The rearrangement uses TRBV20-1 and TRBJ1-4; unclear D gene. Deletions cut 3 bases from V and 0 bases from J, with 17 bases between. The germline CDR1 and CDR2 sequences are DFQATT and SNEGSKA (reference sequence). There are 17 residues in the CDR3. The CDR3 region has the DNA TGCAGTGCTAGGGATGATTCAGGTTCCGCAACTAATGAAAAACTGTTTTTT. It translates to CSARDDSGSATNEKLFF.

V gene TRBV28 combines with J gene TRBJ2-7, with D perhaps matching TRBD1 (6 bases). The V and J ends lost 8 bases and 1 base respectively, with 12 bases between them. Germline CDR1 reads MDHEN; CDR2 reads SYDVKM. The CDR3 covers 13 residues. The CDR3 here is CASVGTPSYEQYF. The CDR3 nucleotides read TGTGCCAGCGTCGGGACACCTTCCTACGAGCAGTACTTC.

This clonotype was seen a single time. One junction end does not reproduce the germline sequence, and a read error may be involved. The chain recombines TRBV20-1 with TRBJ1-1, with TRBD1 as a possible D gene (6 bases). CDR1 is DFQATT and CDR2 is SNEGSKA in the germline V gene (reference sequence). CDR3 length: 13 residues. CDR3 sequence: CRASRGGNTEAFF. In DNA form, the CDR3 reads TGCCGTGCTAGCAGGGGAGGGAACACTGAAGCTTTCTTT.

CDR3 in DNA: TGTGCCAGCAGAGCGCCAACAGGGATCTCCTCCTACGAGCAGTACTTC. It is translated as CASRAPTGISSYEQYF. The chain couples TRBV11-2 to TRBJ2-7, with D maybe TRBD1 (6 bases). The CDR3 is 16 residues long. Trimming shortened V by 6 bases and J by 0 bases, and 18 bases separated the two germline ends. Per germline, CDR1 SGHAT and CDR2 FQNNGV.

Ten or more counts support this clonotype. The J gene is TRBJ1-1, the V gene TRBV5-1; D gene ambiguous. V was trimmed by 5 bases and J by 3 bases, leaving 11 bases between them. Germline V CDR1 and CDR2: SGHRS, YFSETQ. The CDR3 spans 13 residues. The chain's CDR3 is CASSWTGDTEAFF. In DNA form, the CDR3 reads TGCGCCAGCAGTTGGACGGGCGACACTGAAGCTTTCTTT.

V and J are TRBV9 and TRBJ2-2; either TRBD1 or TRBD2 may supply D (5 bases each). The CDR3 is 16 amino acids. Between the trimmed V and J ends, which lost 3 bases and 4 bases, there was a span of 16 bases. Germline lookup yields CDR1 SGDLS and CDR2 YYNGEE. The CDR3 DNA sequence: TGTGCCAGCAGCGCGGGGTCCGGGACGCTCACCGGGGAGCTGTTTTTT. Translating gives CASSAGSGTLTGELFF.

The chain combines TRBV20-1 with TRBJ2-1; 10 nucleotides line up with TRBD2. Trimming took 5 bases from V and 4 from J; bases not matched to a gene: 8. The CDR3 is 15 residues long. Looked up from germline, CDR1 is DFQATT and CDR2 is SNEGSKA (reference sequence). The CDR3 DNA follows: TGCAGTGCTGCCGAAGGACTAGCGGTATACAATGAGCAGTTCTTC. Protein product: CSAAEGLAVYNEQFF.

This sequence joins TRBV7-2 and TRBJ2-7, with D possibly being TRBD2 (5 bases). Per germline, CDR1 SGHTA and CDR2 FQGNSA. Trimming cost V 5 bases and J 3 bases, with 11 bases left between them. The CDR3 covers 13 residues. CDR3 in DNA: TGTGCCAGCAGCAGAGGACTCGGCTACGAGCAGTACTTC. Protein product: CASSRGLGYEQYF.

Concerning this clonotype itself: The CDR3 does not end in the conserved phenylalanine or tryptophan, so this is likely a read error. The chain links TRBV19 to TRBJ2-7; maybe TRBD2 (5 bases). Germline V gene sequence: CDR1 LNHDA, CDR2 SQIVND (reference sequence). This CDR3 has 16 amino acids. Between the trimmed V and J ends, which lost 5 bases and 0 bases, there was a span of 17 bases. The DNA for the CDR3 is TGTGCCAGTAGTCCCCGGTGGGGTCGGGGCTCCTACGAGCAGTACTTG. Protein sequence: CASSPRWGRGSYEQYL.

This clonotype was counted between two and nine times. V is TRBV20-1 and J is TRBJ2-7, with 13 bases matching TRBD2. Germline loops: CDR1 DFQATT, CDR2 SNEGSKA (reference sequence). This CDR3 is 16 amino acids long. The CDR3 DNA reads TGCAGGGCGGGACTAGCGGGATTGAGGACCAGGGACGAGCAGTACTTC. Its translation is CRAGLAGLRTRDEQYF.